Following are 28 T cell receptor beta chains from one sample sequenced in a study of glioma-infiltrating T cells. TCR alpha and beta CDR3 regions were amplified from RNA using iRepertoire nested multiplex PCR. One entry per CDR3 protein, called by TCRdb with MiXCR from the multiplex PCR reads. This table holds some 93,000 distinct CDR3 sequences, approximately 40% found once. Sequenced: glioma tissue, nonneoplastic brain tissue, or PBMCs (not recorded which). These receptors originate from a human donor with low-grade glioma or glioblastoma, undergoing nonglioma brain surgery, or in good health (not recorded which).

In this sample, this clonotype turned up many times. The chain couples TRBV5-4 to TRBJ2-2; 8 bases agree with TRBD2. J lost 5 bases, V lost 2 bases, and 5 bases had no gene match. The CDR3 is made up of 15 amino acids. Germline V gives CDR1 SGHNT, CDR2 YYREEE (reference sequence). The CDR3 sequence: CASSFKLAATGELFF. DNA of the CDR3: TGTGCCAGCAGCTTCAAACTAGCGGCTACCGGGGAGCTGTTTTTT.

This clonotype was counted at least ten times. V and J are TRBV3-1 and TRBJ1-5, with 11 bases aligning to TRBD1. The CDR3 has 16 residues. J was trimmed by 6 bases and V by 1 base; bases with no gene match: 5. CDR1 and CDR2 from the germline V gene are LGHDT and YNNKEL (reference sequence). The CDR3: CASSQGTGGTGQPQHF. The CDR3 DNA follows: TGTGCCAGCAGCCAAGGGACAGGGGGCACCGGTCAGCCCCAGCATTTT.

The sample holds many counts of this clonotype. J is TRBJ2-2 and V is TRBV3-1; no definite D call. Germline loops: CDR1 LGHDT, CDR2 YNNKEL (reference sequence). Trimming cost V 1 base and J 3 bases, with 6 bases left between them. This CDR3 contains 14 residues. Here the CDR3 DNA reads TGTGCCAGCAGCCAAGTATCAGACACCGGGGAGCTGTTTTTT. It is translated as CASSQVSDTGELFF.

This chain uses TRBV10-3 with TRBJ2-7; 9 bases match TRBD1. V shed 7 bases and J 5 bases; nucleotides not matched to a gene: 9. Germline CDR1 reads ENHRY; CDR2 reads SYGVKD. There are 14 residues in the CDR3. CDR3 protein: CAITKGQGAHEQYF. For the CDR3, the DNA is TGTGCCATCACTAAGGGACAGGGAGCACACGAGCAGTACTTC.

Regarding this clonotype: This may be a read error, as it is one base from a much larger clone. The CDR3 reads CASSLFKGRRNNRELFF. The CDR3 coding sequence is TGTGCCAGCAGCTTATTTAAAGGACGCCGGAACAACAGGGAGCTGTTTTTT. The J gene is TRBJ2-2, the V gene TRBV7-9; D remains unclear. The CDR3 is 17 residues long. Germline-derived CDR1 and CDR2 are SEHNR and FQNEAQ (reference sequence). The V end lost 2 bases, the J end lost 9 bases, and 22 bases lay between the germline ends. The full variable domain, its missing parts supplied by reference TRBV7-9 and TRBJ2-2, is DTGVSQNPRHKITKRGQNVTFRCDPISEHNRLYWYRQTLGQGPEFLTYFQNEAQLEKSRLLSDRFSAERPKGSFSTLEIQRTEQGDSAMYLCASSLFKGRRNNRELFFGEGSRLTVL.

This clonotype was picked up one time. The CDR3 is CSVEVVGRDSGCEQYF. CDR3 DNA: TGCAGCGTTGAAGTTGTTGGGCGGGACTCTGGGTGCGAGCAGTACTTC. The chain recombines TRBV29-1 with TRBJ2-7, with a possible D match to TRBD2 (6 bases). Germline-derived CDR1 and CDR2 are SQVTM and ANQGSEA. The CDR3 runs to 16 residues. V dropped 1 base and J dropped 6 bases, with 22 bases sitting between them.

J is TRBJ2-3 and V is TRBV3-1; D call uncertain. Looked up from germline, CDR1 is LGHDT and CDR2 is YNNKEL (reference sequence). Trimming took off 5 bases at V and 4 bases at J, with 19 bases between the two ends. This CDR3 spans 16 amino acids. The CDR3 sequence is CASSRAPPDGADTQYF. In nucleotides, the CDR3 is TGTGCCAGCAGCAGAGCTCCTCCCGATGGAGCAGATACGCAGTATTTT.

This clonotype was detected ten times or more. The V call is TRBV6-2 or TRBV6-3, the J call TRBJ2-7, with D possibly TRBD2 on 6 matching bases. Trimming took off 0 bases at V and 1 base at J, with 10 bases between the two ends. CDR3 length: 15 amino acids. Germline-derived CDR1 and CDR2 are MNHEY and SVGEGT. CDR3 loop: CASSYSPSGSYEQYF. The CDR3 DNA is TGTGCCAGCAGTTACTCCCCCAGCGGGTCCTACGAGCAGTACTTC.

As to this clonotype: One base away lies a much larger clone, so this may be a sequencing read error. The genes are TRBV7-8 and TRBJ2-6; D may be TRBD1 or TRBD2 (5 bases each). Per the germline V gene, CDR1 is SGHVS and CDR2 is FQNEAQ. CDR3 length: 15 residues. As DNA, the CDR3 is TGTGCCAGCAGCCCCCGGGGCTCTGAGGCCAACGTCCTGACTTTC. Translating it yields CASSPRGSEANVLTF.

To note about this clonotype: This sequence may be a read error, since a much larger clone differs from it by one base. The rearrangement uses TRBV18 and TRBJ2-1; a possible D gene is TRBD2 (5 bases). The J call may be incorrect, as the DNA end agrees better with TRBJ2-5. This CDR3 spans 13 amino acids. In germline, CDR1 is KGHSH, CDR2 LQKENI. CDR3 residues: CASSPPRGGTQYF. The CDR3 DNA is TGTGCCAGCTCACCTCCCAGAGGAGGGACCCAGTACTTC.

In this sample, this clonotype turned up many times. V usage is TRBV7-2 and J usage is TRBJ1-2; 7 positions match TRBD1. The germline V gene encodes CDR1 SGHTA and CDR2 FQGNSA. J lost 5 bases, V lost 1 base, and 10 bases had no gene match. This CDR3 spans 16 amino acids. CDR3 nucleotides: TGTGCCAGCAGCTTAGGAGGGGGCGGATTTACTTATGGCTACACCTTC. As protein: CASSLGGGGFTYGYTF.

This clonotype was recorded many times. The V and J genes are TRBV25-1 and TRBJ1-5; 8 bases line up with TRBD1. Germline assignment: CDR1 MGHDK and CDR2 SYGVNS. The CDR3 is 16 residues long. The V segment lost 3 bases and the J segment 0 bases; nucleotides outside the gene matches: 4. The CDR3 loop reads CASSDGTGFSNQPQHF. The CDR3 nucleotides are TGTGCCAGCAGTGACGGGACAGGATTTAGCAATCAGCCCCAGCATTTT.

With respect to this clonotype: This may arise from a read error, as a much more abundant clone is one base away. The genes are TRBV29-1 and TRBJ2-4; TRBD1 or TRBD2 may be the D gene (6 bases each). The CDR3 is made up of 13 amino acids. V shed 3 bases and J shed 12 bases, with 18 bases lying between them. Germline CDR1 is SQVTM and CDR2 is ANQGSEA. CDR3 in amino acids: CSVDTPGGDTQYF. CDR3 in DNA: TGCAGCGTTGATACTCCAGGAGGGGACACTCAGTACTTC.

The chain uses TRBV6-2 or TRBV6-3 and TRBJ2-7; 14 bases map to TRBD2. Looked up from germline, CDR1 is MNHEY and CDR2 is SVGEGT. CDR3 size: 16 residues. V gave up 6 bases and J gave up 7 bases; unmatched junction bases: 11. CDR3 sequence: CASSRGLAGGRWEQYF. The CDR3 DNA reads as TGTGCCAGCAGCCGAGGACTAGCGGGAGGTCGGTGGGAGCAGTACTTC.

At least ten counts were recorded for this clonotype. The DNA for the CDR3 is TGTGCCAGCAGCCCAGCCGGGACTAACTACGAGCAGTACTTC. Translating gives CASSPAGTNYEQYF. The chain uses TRBV3-1 and TRBJ2-7, with 7 bases identical to TRBD2. The CDR3 is made up of 14 amino acids. Trimming cost V 4 bases and J 3 bases; bases outside gene matches: 6. Germline CDR1 reads LGHDT; CDR2 reads YNNKEL (reference sequence).

This clonotype was recorded at least ten times. The chain recombines TRBV6-1 with TRBJ2-7, with D possibly being TRBD1 (5 bases). V lost 5 bases and J lost 5, with 19 bases in between. The CDR3 length is 15 residues. The germline CDR1 and CDR2 sequences are MNHNS and SASEGT. CDR3 sequence: CASSYFQGQVNEQYF. Here the CDR3 DNA reads TGTGCCAGCAGTTATTTTCAGGGCCAAGTGAACGAGCAGTACTTC.

Remarks on this clonotype: A read error may be the cause here, since a much bigger clone is one base away. This chain links TRBV18 with TRBJ2-3, with 10 bases identical to TRBD2. V trimming: 6 bases; J trimming: 2 bases; junction bases outside the gene matches: 20. The germline CDR1 and CDR2 sequences are KGHSH and LQKENI. The CDR3 consists of 20 residues. The CDR3 here is CASSLYLAGDPTGHTDTQYF. CDR3 in DNA: TGTGCCAGCTCGCTTTACCTAGCGGGAGACCCGACCGGACACACAGATACGCAGTATTTT.

This clonotype showed up just a few times. It may be a read error: a sequence one base away is much more abundant. V gene TRBV7-2 combines with J gene TRBJ1-2, with D uncertain. This CDR3 has 14 residues. V lost 1 base and J 3 bases, leaving 9 bases between the germline ends. The germline V gene encodes CDR1 SGHTA and CDR2 FQGNSA. The DNA for the CDR3 is TGTGCCAGCAGCTTAGGCAGGAACGACTATGGCTACACCTTC. Its translation: CASSLGRNDYGYTF.

The J gene is TRBJ2-2, the V gene TRBV19; D ambiguous. Trimming removed 0 bases from V and 4 bases from J, with 12 bases in between. This CDR3 has 16 residues. Per the germline V gene, CDR1 is LNHDA and CDR2 is SQIVND (reference sequence). CDR3 DNA sequence: TGTGCCAGTAGTATAGATTCGGTGTGGACCACCGGGGAGCTGTTTTTT. Amino acids: CASSIDSVWTTGELFF. Together with reference TRBV19 and TRBJ2-2, the CDR3 gives the full variable domain: DGGITQSPKYLFRKEGQNVTLSCEQNLNHDAMYWYRQDPGQGLRLIYYSQIVNDFQKGDIAEGYSVSREKKESFPLTVTSAQKNPTAFYLCASSIDSVWTTGELFFGEGSRLTVL.

This clonotype was recorded at least ten times. The DNA for the CDR3 is TGCAGTGCTAGCACCGGCAAAAACATTCAGTACTTC. Translation: CSASTGKNIQYF. V and J are TRBV20-1 and TRBJ2-4; D is unresolved. This CDR3 comprises 12 residues. Deletions cut 3 bases from V and 3 bases from J, with 6 bases between. The germline V gene has CDR1 DFQATT and CDR2 SNEGSKA (reference sequence).

V is TRBV9 and J is TRBJ2-1; D may correspond to TRBD1 or TRBD2 (7 bases each). Germline assignment: CDR1 SGDLS and CDR2 YYNGEE. Trimming left V 3 bases short and J 5 bases short, with 12 bases between. CDR3 size: 14 residues. CDR3 bases: TGTGCCAGCAGCGCAGGGGGGGCCAACAATGAGCAGTTCTTC. This translates into CASSAGGANNEQFF.

This clonotype was detected only once. With a much larger clone just one base away, this may be a read error. The chain is built from TRBV5-1 and TRBJ2-1; D possibly corresponds to TRBD2 (6 bases). The last part of the DNA fits TRBJ2-7 better; the J call may be wrong. This CDR3 has 13 amino acids. Germline V gives CDR1 SGHRS, CDR2 YFSETQ. CDR3 sequence: CASHSGDRDEQYF. For the CDR3, the DNA is TGCGCCAGCCACTCGGGGGATCGAGATGAGCAGTACTTC.

This clonotype came up many times. The V and J genes are TRBV29-1 and TRBJ1-5, with a possible D match to TRBD1 (5 bases). CDR1 and CDR2 (germline): SQVTM, ANQGSEA. CDR3 length: 13 residues. V lost 4 bases and J lost 0, with 7 bases in between. CDR3 sequence (DNA): TGCAGCGTTGCACAGGATAGCAATCAGCCCCAGCATTTT. This gives the protein CSVAQDSNQPQHF. The entire variable domain, with the rest obtained from reference TRBV29-1 and TRBJ1-5, is as follows: SAVISQKPSRDICQRGTSLTIQCQVDSQVTMMFWYRQQPGQSLTLIATANQGSEATYESGFVIDKFPISRPNLTFSTLTVSNMSPEDSSIYLCSVAQDSNQPQHFGDGTRLSIL.

This chain joins TRBV20-1 and TRBJ2-7; TRBD2 aligns across 11 bases. With 3 bases clipped from V and 2 bases from J, the junction kept 6 bases outside the gene matches. CDR3 length equals 15 residues. Germline V gives CDR1 DFQATT, CDR2 SNEGSKA (reference sequence). As DNA, the CDR3 is TGCAGTGCTAGCGGGCCTAGCGGGGGGACCTACGAGCAGTACTTC. This gives the protein CSASGPSGGTYEQYF.

With regard to this clonotype: A read error is possible here, since a much larger clone lies one base away. This chain uses TRBV11-2 with TRBJ2-3, with a possible D match to TRBD2 (5 bases). The CDR3 is 15 residues long. Germline assignment: CDR1 SGHAT and CDR2 FQNNGV. CDR3 sequence: CASSPRQASRDTQYF. DNA for the CDR3: TGTGCCAGCAGCCCCCGGCAAGCTAGCAGAGATACGCAGTATTTT.

This clonotype was seen at least ten times. The chain uses TRBV28 and TRBJ1-1, with unresolved D. Germline values: CDR1 MDHEN, CDR2 SYDVKM. This CDR3 has 15 residues. Trimming stripped 2 bases from V and 5 bases from J, with 15 bases between. The CDR3 sequence is CASSLAAPIGTEAFF. As DNA, the CDR3 is TGTGCCAGCAGTTTAGCGGCTCCTATCGGTACTGAAGCTTTCTTT.

This clonotype was counted at least ten times. V gene TRBV29-1 combines with J gene TRBJ2-1; D is ambiguous. Germline CDR1 reads SQVTM; CDR2 reads ANQGSEA. V lost 5 bases, J lost 5 bases, and 4 bases lay in between. There are 10 residues in the CDR3. CDR3 sequence (DNA): TGCAGCGTTTACCACAATGAGCAGTTCTTC. Protein product: CSVYHNEQFF.

In the case of this clonotype: The junction shows a germline mismatch at one end, possibly a read error. The chain's CDR3 is CDSSPNTQETQYF. For the CDR3, the DNA is TGTGACAGCAGCCCCAACACCCAAGAGACCCAGTACTTC. The genes are TRBV4-2 and TRBJ2-5; D is uncertain. The germline V gene has CDR1 LGHNA and CDR2 YNFKEQ. The CDR3 consists of 13 residues.